Listed here are 27 T cell receptor beta chains from one sample, sequenced in a study of blood T cell repertoires in COVID-19. Profiling relied on immunoSEQ multiplex PCR, and the TCRdb table lists in-frame clones only, not all of them. Of a few hundred thousand clones listed, about 89% are singletons. Sequenced material: peripheral blood. Source of these receptors: a man younger than 45 with acute or convalescent COVID-19.

The V gene is TRBV11-2, the J gene TRBJ1-2, with 7 bases fitting TRBD1. Germline V gene sequence: CDR1 SGHAT, CDR2 FQNNGV. This CDR3 is 15 amino acids long. The trim removed 6 bases at V and 0 bases at J, leaving 7 bases unmatched. The CDR3 is CASRLRQGANYGYTF. The CDR3 coding sequence is TGTGCCAGCAGACTTCGACAGGGTGCTAACTATGGCTACACCTTC.

V gene TRBV24-1 combines with J gene TRBJ1-5, with 8 bases matching TRBD1. Germline values: CDR1 KGHDR, CDR2 SFDVKD. V shed 0 bases, J shed 5 bases, and the junction held 20 bases outside the gene matches. The CDR3 extends over 21 amino acids. CDR3 coding DNA: TGTGCCACCAGTGATTTGGGGTTTTTGTCCCAGGACAGGGTTCGGCATCAGCCCCAGCATTTT. This sequence encodes CATSDLGFLSQDRVRHQPQHF.

The CDR3, as DNA: TGTGCCAGCAGTTTAGAGGGGGCCGGCAGTTATGGCTACACCTTC. The encoded protein is CASSLEGAGSYGYTF. The V gene is TRBV28, the J gene TRBJ1-2, with 7 bases aligning to TRBD1. This CDR3 contains 15 residues. CDR1 and CDR2 from the germline V gene are MDHEN and SYDVKM. Trimming at V came to 2 bases and at J to 5 bases, leaving 8 bases not matched to a gene.

In its sample, this clone was seen once. The rearrangement uses TRBV28 and TRBJ2-7; a weak D match, TRBD1 (6 bases). This CDR3 comprises 14 residues. V dropped 2 bases and J dropped 3 bases, with 11 bases sitting between them. Germline CDR1 and CDR2: MDHEN and SYDVKM. The CDR3 reads CASSLTGSRYEQYF. The CDR3 DNA sequence: TGTGCCAGCAGTTTAACAGGGAGCCGCTACGAGCAGTACTTC.

The chain has TRBV25-1 and TRBJ1-4; 7 bases fit TRBD1. CDR1 is MGHDK and CDR2 is SYGVNS in the germline V gene. CDR3 length: 13 amino acids. Unmatched junction bases numbered 7, after V lost 7 bases and J lost 8 bases. For the CDR3, the DNA is TGTGCCAGCACTCAGGGGGGAGAGGAAAAACTGTTTTTT. Its translation: CASTQGGEEKLFF.

The rearrangement joins TRBV5-4 to TRBJ2-7; 7 positions agree with TRBD2. The J segment lost 0 bases and the V segment lost 1 base, leaving 4 bases of the junction unmatched. The CDR3 is 15 residues long. CDR1 and CDR2 (germline): SGHNT, YYREEE (reference sequence). As DNA, the CDR3 is TGTGCCAGCAGCTTGTCACTAGCGAGCTCCTACGAGCAGTACTTC. Amino acids: CASSLSLASSYEQYF. Complete variable domain (other parts from reference TRBV5-4 and TRBJ2-7): ETGVTQSPTHLIKTRGQQVTLRCSSQSGHNTVSWYQQALGQGPQFIFQYYREEENGRGNFPPRFSGLQFPNYSSELNVNALELDDSALYLCASSLSLASSYEQYFGPGTRLTVT.

The chain has TRBV5-1 and TRBJ1-2; TRBD1 agrees at 10 bases. The CDR3 has 14 amino acids. Losses at the gene ends were 0 bases for V and 14 bases for J; bases not matched to a gene: 10. The germline gives CDR1 SGHRS, CDR2 YFSETQ. CDR3 DNA sequence: TGCGCCAGCAGCTTGGGACTCCGGGACAGGGGAGGAACCTTC. Translation gives CASSLGLRDRGGTF.

A note on this clone: One junction end does not reproduce the germline sequence, and a read error may be involved. The chain carries TRBV5-5 and TRBJ2-5, with 7 bases fitting TRBD2. Germline assignment: CDR1 SGHKS and CDR2 YYEKEE (reference sequence). This CDR3 region has 14 residues. The CDR3 DNA sequence: TGTGCCAGCACCTTGGGGACTACTCAAGAGACCCAGTACTTC. This sequence encodes CASTLGTTQETQYF.

The V call is TRBV19, the J call TRBJ1-2; a weak D match, TRBD1 (6 bases). The CDR3 loop spans 14 amino acids. Germline V lookup: CDR1 LNHDA, CDR2 SQIVND (reference sequence). The V end lost 0 bases, the J end lost 4 bases, and 9 bases lay between the germline ends. CDR3: CASSIEDRPYGYTF. The CDR3 DNA reads TGTGCCAGTAGTATAGAGGACAGACCCTATGGCTACACCTTC.

The chain has TRBV7-2 and TRBJ1-4; D is possibly TRBD1 (5 bases). CDR1 and CDR2 (germline): SGHTA, FQGNSA. The CDR3 has 12 amino acids. Trimming pared 2 bases from V and 14 bases from J, leaving 12 bases between. The CDR3 reads CASSLSGGTLFF. DNA of the CDR3: TGTGCCAGCAGCTTATCGGGGGGGACTCTGTTTTTT.

The V call is TRBV3-1 (or the pseudogene TRBV3-2), the J call TRBJ2-3, with a weak D call TRBD2 (5 bases). V was pared by 8 bases and J by 3 bases, with 15 bases between. Germline V gives CDR1 LGHDT, CDR2 YNNKEL (reference sequence). The CDR3 extends over 14 amino acids. The CDR3 DNA reads TGTGCCAGCGGGAAGAGGGCCGCAACAGATACGCAGTATTTT. This translates into CASGKRAATDTQYF.

V and J are TRBV28 and TRBJ1-2; 8 bases match TRBD1. Germline lookup yields CDR1 MDHEN and CDR2 SYDVKM. The CDR3 length is 16 residues. Trimming removed 5 bases from V and 3 bases from J; junction bases left unmatched: 11. CDR3 in amino acids: CASSPPGQGKDYGYTF. The CDR3 region has the DNA TGTGCCAGCAGTCCACCTGGACAGGGTAAGGACTATGGCTACACCTTC.

The J gene is TRBJ1-1, the V gene TRBV7-8; 9 bases line up with TRBD1. Germline CDR1 and CDR2: SGHVS and FQNEAQ. V shed 4 bases, J shed 8 bases, and the junction held 14 bases outside the gene matches. This CDR3 has 16 residues. The DNA for the CDR3 is TGTGCCAGCAGCTACTCGGGACAGGGTCCTTTTCTCGAAGCTTTCTTT. Protein sequence: CASSYSGQGPFLEAFF.

The chain is built from TRBV19 and TRBJ2-7; D might be TRBD2 (6 bases). V was pared by 9 bases and J by 5 bases, with 17 bases between. Germline V gene sequence: CDR1 LNHDA, CDR2 SQIVND (reference sequence). There are 13 residues in the CDR3. Here the CDR3 reads CASWDWRSNEQYF. In nucleotides, the CDR3 is TGTGCCAGCTGGGACTGGCGATCCAACGAGCAGTACTTC.

The rearrangement joins TRBV14 to TRBJ1-5; 7 bases match TRBD1. The CDR3 covers 17 residues. Germline V gives CDR1 SGHDN, CDR2 FVKESK. The V gene end was trimmed by 0 bases and the J gene end by 2 bases; junction bases not matched to a gene: 7. The CDR3 DNA reads as TGTGCCAGCAGCCAAGAAAAACAGGGGAGTGGCAATCAGCCCCAGCATTTT. This encodes CASSQEKQGSGNQPQHF.

V and J are TRBV7-9 and TRBJ2-7, with TRBD1 matching over 7 bases. This CDR3 is 14 amino acids long. The ends lost 5 bases at V and 3 bases at J; junction bases unmatched: 7. The germline CDR1 and CDR2 sequences are SEHNR and FQNEAQ (reference sequence). CDR3 protein: CASSLRDRDYEQYF. CDR3 DNA: TGTGCCAGCAGCCTCCGGGACAGAGACTACGAGCAGTACTTC.

The rearrangement links TRBV12-5 to TRBJ2-7; perhaps TRBD1 as D (5 bases). CDR1 and CDR2 from the germline V gene are LGHNT and FRNRAP. The CDR3 runs to 17 residues. The V gene lost 3 bases and the J gene lost 2 bases, with 20 bases spanning the gap. The CDR3 loop reads CASGLSAGPTYAYEQYF. Written as DNA, the CDR3 is TGTGCTAGTGGTTTATCGGCAGGGCCCACCTACGCCTACGAGCAGTACTTC.

The V and J genes are TRBV29-1 and TRBJ2-7; D perhaps matches TRBD1 (6 bases). CDR3 length equals 12 residues. Germline V gene sequence: CDR1 SQVTM, CDR2 ANQGSEA. V lost 6 bases and J lost 0, with 9 bases in between. The CDR3 bases are TGCAGCGTGGCAGGGGACTCCTACGAGCAGTACTTC. It codes for CSVAGDSYEQYF.

The V and J genes are TRBV28 and TRBJ2-1, with D possibly TRBD1 on 5 matching bases. V lost 8 bases to trimming and J lost 5 bases, with 10 bases between them. Per germline, CDR1 MDHEN and CDR2 SYDVKM. The CDR3 spans 12 residues. CDR3 bases: TGTGCCAGCCGGACAACACACAATGAGCAGTTCTTC. Translating it yields CASRTTHNEQFF.

This chain joins TRBV5-1 and TRBJ2-1; perhaps TRBD2 as D (6 bases). The CDR3 covers 15 residues. The germline V gene encodes CDR1 SGHRS and CDR2 YFSETQ. V was clipped by 6 bases and J by 1 base, with 14 bases between them. This CDR3 is CASNPRGTSYNEQFF. CDR3 coding DNA: TGCGCCAGCAACCCCCGGGGGACGTCCTACAATGAGCAGTTCTTC.

The V and J genes are TRBV3-1 (or the pseudogene TRBV3-2) and TRBJ2-1; D may be TRBD1 (6 bases). The CDR3 length is 13 residues. From germline, CDR1 is LGHDT and CDR2 YNNKEL (reference sequence). V dropped 2 bases and J dropped 8 bases, with 10 bases sitting between them. The CDR3 nucleotides are TGTGCCAGCAGCCAAATCAACAGGGATGAGCAGTTCTTC. It specifies CASSQINRDEQFF.

J is TRBJ1-1 and V is TRBV4-1; 10 bases are shared with TRBD1. CDR1 MGHRA and CDR2 YSYEKL come from the germline V gene. The CDR3 covers 15 residues. The trim removed 0 bases at V and 5 bases at J, leaving 3 bases unmatched. The CDR3 loop is CASSQDDRGRTEAFF. The CDR3 coding sequence is TGCGCCAGCAGCCAAGATGACAGGGGGCGAACTGAAGCTTTCTTT.

The chain joins TRBV7-9 to TRBJ2-3, with 10 bases matching TRBD2. Germline V CDR1 and CDR2: SEHNR, FQNEAQ (reference sequence). The CDR3 extends over 12 amino acids. CDR3 nucleotides: TGTGCGAGCGGGACTAGCGCAGATACGCAGTATTTT. Amino acids: CASGTSADTQYF.

This clone appeared a single time. The chain employs TRBV5-5 and TRBJ2-7; 14 positions agree with TRBD2. The CDR3 is 14 amino acids. Germline CDR1 and CDR2: SGHKS and YYEKEE (reference sequence). J lost 6 bases, V lost 3 bases, and 2 bases had no gene match. Written as DNA, the CDR3 is TGTGCCAGCAGCTATGGACTAGCGGGAGGCGAGCAGTACTTC. As protein: CASSYGLAGGEQYF.

The rearrangement links TRBV7-2 to TRBJ1-6; a weak D match, TRBD1 (5 bases). The germline V gene encodes CDR1 SGHTA and CDR2 FQGNSA. CDR3 length: 18 amino acids. Trimming removed 3 bases from V and 9 bases from J, with 24 bases in between. The CDR3 spells CASSFVAGDSSRRSPLHF. CDR3 nucleotide sequence: TGTGCCAGCAGCTTTGTGGCGGGGGACTCCTCCAGGCGTTCACCCCTCCACTTT.

This sequence joins TRBV7-2 and TRBJ2-7; weak D call: TRBD1 (5 bases). Germline lookup yields CDR1 SGHTA and CDR2 FQGNSA. V was shortened by 4 bases and J by 2 bases, with 18 bases between the two germline ends. There are 16 residues in the CDR3. CDR3 in amino acids: CASSSTDSIGAYEQYF. CDR3 in DNA: TGTGCCAGCAGCTCGACCGACAGTATAGGAGCCTACGAGCAGTACTTC.

This clone was recorded once. Here the CDR3 DNA reads TGTGCCAGCAGCGGACAGGCGATCTCTGGAAACACCATATATTTT. The encoded protein is CASSGQAISGNTIYF. The V call is TRBV7-2, the J call TRBJ1-3; 7 bases map to TRBD1. Germline trimming cut 5 bases from V and 0 bases from J; bases unmatched to any gene: 4. CDR1 SGHTA and CDR2 FQGNSA come from the germline V gene. This CDR3 is built from 15 residues.